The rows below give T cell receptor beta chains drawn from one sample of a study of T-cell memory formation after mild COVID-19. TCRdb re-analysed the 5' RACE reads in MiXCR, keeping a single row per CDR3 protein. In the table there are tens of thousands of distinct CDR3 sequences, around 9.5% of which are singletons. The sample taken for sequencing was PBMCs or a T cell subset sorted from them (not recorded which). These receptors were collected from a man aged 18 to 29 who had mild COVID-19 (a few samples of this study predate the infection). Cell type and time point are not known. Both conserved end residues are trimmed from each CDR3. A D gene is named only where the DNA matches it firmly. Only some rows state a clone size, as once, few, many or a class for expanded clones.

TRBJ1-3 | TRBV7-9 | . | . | ASKATAGNTIY
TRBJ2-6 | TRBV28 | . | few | ASSFPARSGANVLT
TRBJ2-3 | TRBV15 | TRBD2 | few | ATSRAGGLSTDTQY
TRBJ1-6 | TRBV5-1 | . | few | ASSLAPNNSPLH
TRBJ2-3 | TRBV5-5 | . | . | ASSLGVGTGFTDTQY
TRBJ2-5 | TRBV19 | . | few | ASSAASGYETQY
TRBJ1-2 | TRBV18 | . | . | ASSPGQWGFT
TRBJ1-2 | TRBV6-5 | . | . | ASRQDSNYGYT
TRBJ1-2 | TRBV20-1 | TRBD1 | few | SAKGDRASSSYT
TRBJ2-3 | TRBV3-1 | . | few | ASSQDNPALLDTQY
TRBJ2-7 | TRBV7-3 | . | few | ASSLEGGAPYEQY
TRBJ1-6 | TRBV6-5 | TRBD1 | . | ASSYSGAGQGTPLH
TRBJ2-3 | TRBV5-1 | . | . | ASSLRVREEDTQY
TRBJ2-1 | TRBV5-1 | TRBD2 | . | ASSLDRGDEQF
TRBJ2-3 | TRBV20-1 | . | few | SARERGTSTDTQY
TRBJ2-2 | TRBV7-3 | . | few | ASSSGRNTGELF
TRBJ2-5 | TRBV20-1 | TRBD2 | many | SASRGGAQETQY
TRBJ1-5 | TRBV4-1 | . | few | ASSHVISDRFDQPQH
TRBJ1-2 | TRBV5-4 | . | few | ASSATGYYT
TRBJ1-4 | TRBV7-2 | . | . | ASSADYSGGLF
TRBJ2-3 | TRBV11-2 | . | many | ASSPPGSTDTQY
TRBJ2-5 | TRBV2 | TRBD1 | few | ASSESVLDRAQETQY
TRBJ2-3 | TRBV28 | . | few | ASRSSTDTQY
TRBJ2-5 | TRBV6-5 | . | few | ASSYLRRQETQY
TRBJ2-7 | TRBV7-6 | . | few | ASSSYTLGRGYEQY
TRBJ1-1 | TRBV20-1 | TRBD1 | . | SARGIQGVAEAF
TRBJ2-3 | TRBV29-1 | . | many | SVRKDTQY
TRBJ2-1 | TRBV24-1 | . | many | ATSGPGRRFYNEQF
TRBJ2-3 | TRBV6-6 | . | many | ASSLSDTQY
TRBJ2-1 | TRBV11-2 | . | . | ASSPGLGEQF
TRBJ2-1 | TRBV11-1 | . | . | ASSFRGNYNEQF
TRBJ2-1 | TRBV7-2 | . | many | ASSRQGLNEQF
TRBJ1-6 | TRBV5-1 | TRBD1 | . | ASSLAPQGANSPLH
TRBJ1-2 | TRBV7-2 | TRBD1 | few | ASSLDRGNYGYT
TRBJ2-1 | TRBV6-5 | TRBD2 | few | ASSYSKGLADGVEQF
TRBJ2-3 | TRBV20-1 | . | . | SASGGNTDTQY
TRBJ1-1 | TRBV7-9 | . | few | ASSFDRRGEAF
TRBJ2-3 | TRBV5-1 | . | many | ASSPRSGWRLITDTQY
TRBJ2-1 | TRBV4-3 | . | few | ASSQDRDNEQF
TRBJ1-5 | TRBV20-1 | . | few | SARAMEGNQPQH
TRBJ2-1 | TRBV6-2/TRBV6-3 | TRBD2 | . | ASSPFGGNEQF
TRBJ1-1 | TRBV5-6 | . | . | ASSLAPPHRNTEAF
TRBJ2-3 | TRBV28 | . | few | ASVTQGADTQY
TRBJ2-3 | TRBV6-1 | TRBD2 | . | ASSELGGFTDTQY
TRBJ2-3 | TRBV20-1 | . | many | SAGGPDTQY
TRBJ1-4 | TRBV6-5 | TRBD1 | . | ASSLQGGTTNEKLF
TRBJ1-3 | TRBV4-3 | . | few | ASSQDGGTGNTIY
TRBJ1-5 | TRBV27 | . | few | ASSPLDNQPQH
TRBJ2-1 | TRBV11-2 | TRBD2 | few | ASIAGAYNEQF